The 13 T cell receptor beta chains below come from one sample, sequenced in a study of blood T cell repertoires in COVID-19. Assay: immunoSEQ multiplex PCR; the TCRdb copy retains only in-frame clones and omits some. The repertoire holds over 200,000 clones, with approximately 90% as singletons. The specimen sequenced was PBMCs or T cells enriched from blood (not recorded which). All receptors come from a man aged 25-45 years who had recovered from COVID-19.

The sample holds one count of this clone. This chain joins TRBV21-1 and TRBJ1-6; TRBD1, the table's D call, was not compared with the DNA. TRBV21-1 is termed a pseudogene. The CDR3 spans 18 residues. The CDR3 loop is CASSNDFLGTANNSPLHF. The CDR3 region has the DNA TGTGCCAGCAGCAACGATTTTCTCGGGACAGCAAATAATTCACCCCTCCACTTT.

This clone was seen just once. The CDR3 is CASSYGRVGEKLFF. The DNA for the CDR3 is TGTGCCAGCAGTTACGGGAGGGTAGGTGAAAAACTGTTTTTT. The J gene is TRBJ1-4, the V gene TRBV6-5, with D unclear. The CDR3 runs to 14 residues. Trimming removed 2 bases from V and 7 bases from J, with 11 bases in between. CDR1 is MNHEY and CDR2 is SVGAGI in the germline V gene.

This clone was recorded once. The chain recombines TRBV5-1 with TRBJ2-1, with unresolved D. Germline-derived CDR1 and CDR2 are SGHRS and YFSETQ. There are 14 residues in the CDR3. The germline V and J ends were trimmed by 0 bases and 7 bases, with 11 bases remaining between them. The CDR3 coding sequence is TGCGCCAGCAGCTTGGGGGCAATAAGTAATGAGCAGTTCTTC. This codes for CASSLGAISNEQFF.

The chain uses TRBV18 and TRBJ2-5, with D tentatively TRBD1 (6 bases). V dropped 4 bases and J dropped 5 bases, with 14 bases sitting between them. Germline values: CDR1 KGHSH, CDR2 LQKENI. CDR3 length: 14 amino acids. For the CDR3, the DNA is TGTGCCAGCTCACTTGATGCAGGGGAGGAGACCCAGTACTTC. It is translated as CASSLDAGEETQYF.

The chain employs TRBV19 and TRBJ1-5, with TRBD1 identical over 9 bases. Germline CDR1 is LNHDA and CDR2 is SQIVND (reference sequence). With V trimmed by 6 bases and J by 5 bases, 11 bases remained unmatched. The CDR3 is 16 residues long. CDR3 DNA: TGTGCCAGTAGCAACGGCAGGACAGGGGTCGATCAGCCCCAGCATTTT. It specifies CASSNGRTGVDQPQHF. Together with reference TRBV19 and TRBJ1-5, the CDR3 gives the full variable domain: DGGITQSPKYLFRKEGQNVTLSCEQNLNHDAMYWYRQDPGQGLRLIYYSQIVNDFQKGDIAEGYSVSREKKESFPLTVTSAQKNPTAFYLCASSNGRTGVDQPQHFGDGTRLSIL.

The chain employs TRBV6-5 and TRBJ2-1; possibly TRBD2 for D (6 bases). The CDR3 is 14 residues long. Germline V lookup: CDR1 MNHEY, CDR2 SVGAGI. Deletions cut 7 bases from V and 4 bases from J, with 14 bases between. The CDR3 region is CASKPDSGYNEQFF. In nucleotides, the CDR3 is TGTGCCAGCAAGCCGGATAGCGGATACAATGAGCAGTTCTTC.

The rearrangement links TRBV12-3 or TRBV12-4 to TRBJ2-1; a possible D gene is TRBD2 (6 bases). Trimming took 3 bases from V and 9 from J, leaving 9 bases between them. The CDR3 is 12 residues long. The CDR3 DNA sequence: TGTGCCAGCAGTTTTGGCGGGGCTGAGCAGTTCTTC. Its translation is CASSFGGAEQFF.

This clone came up once. The chain couples TRBV19 to TRBJ2-2, with D maybe TRBD1 (5 bases). Trimming left V 5 bases short and J 1 base short, with 8 bases between. This CDR3 is 14 amino acids long. CDR1 is LNHDA, CDR2 SQIVND, per germline (reference sequence). DNA of the CDR3: TGTGCCAGTAGTCCCGGACAGAACACCGGGGAGCTGTTTTTT. It is translated as CASSPGQNTGELFF.

This chain uses TRBV10-2 with TRBJ2-5, with 8 bases lining up with TRBD2. The CDR3 is made up of 13 amino acids. The germline V gene has CDR1 WSHSY and CDR2 SAAADI. Trimming removed 9 bases from V and 5 bases from J; junction bases left unmatched: 8. The CDR3 DNA reads as TGCGCCAGTGGGGGGGAGCGGGGGGAGACCCAGTACTTC. This translates into CASGGERGETQYF.

This chain links TRBV28 with TRBJ2-7, with D possibly TRBD1 on 5 matching bases. With 6 bases removed from V and 3 bases from J, the gap between germline ends came to 15 bases. The CDR3 is 14 residues long. The germline V gene encodes CDR1 MDHEN and CDR2 SYDVKM. The CDR3: CASSHRGIGYEQYF. CDR3 sequence (DNA): TGTGCCAGCAGCCATAGGGGAATCGGCTACGAGCAGTACTTC. Full variable domain (rest looked up from reference TRBV28 and TRBJ2-7): DVKVTQSSRYLVKRTGEKVFLECVQDMDHENMFWYRQDPGLGLRLIYFSYDVKMKEKGDIPEGYSVSREKKERFSLILESASTNQTSMYLCASSHRGIGYEQYFGPGTRLTVT.

The genes are TRBV5-1 and TRBJ2-2; weak D call: TRBD2 (6 bases). Germline CDR1 and CDR2: SGHRS and YFSETQ. The CDR3 covers 12 residues. The V gene lost 2 bases and the J gene lost 7 bases, with 6 bases spanning the gap. CDR3 bases: TGCGCCAGCAGCTTCGGGAGCGGGGAGCTGTTTTTT. Its translation is CASSFGSGELFF.

The gene calls are TRBV27 and TRBJ1-5; D is possibly TRBD1 (6 bases). Looked up from germline, CDR1 is MNHEY and CDR2 is SMNVEV (reference sequence). Trimming stripped 6 bases from V and 0 bases from J, with 12 bases between. There are 15 residues in the CDR3. In nucleotides, the CDR3 is TGTGCCAGCAGACTCGGACAGTATAGCAATCAGCCCCAGCATTTT. Encoded protein: CASRLGQYSNQPQHF.

V gene TRBV7-2 combines with J gene TRBJ1-2, with a possible D match to TRBD1 (5 bases). Trimming left V 4 bases short and J 8 bases short, with 11 bases between. Germline V gene data show CDR1 as SGHTA and CDR2 as FQGNSA. The CDR3 runs to 12 residues. The CDR3 here is CASSSQGRGYTF. In DNA form, the CDR3 reads TGTGCCAGCAGCTCTCAGGGTAGAGGCTACACCTTC.